The clone carrying this TCR beta chain has only one observation. Its antigen remains unknown. The method was immunoSEQ multiplex PCR; TCRdb's version includes in-frame clones alone and lacks a portion of them. The data contain 14,000 or so clones, 83% of them singletons. These data originate in a study of PD-1 blockade in classical Hodgkin lymphoma. Broader study findings: Baseline diversity was lower in partial responders and progressors than complete responders. TCR diversity rose significantly by C4D1 in CD4+ but not CD8+ cells. Whatever underlies the repertoire differences (possibly disease activity or prior therapy) remains undefined.

V trimming: 2 bases; J trimming: 0 bases; junction bases outside the gene matches: 9. The CDR3 loop spans 18 amino acids. Germline V gene lookup returns CDR1 MGHRA and CDR2 YSYEKL. With no exception, relapse followed autologous stem cell transplantation in all patients, and brentuximab vedotin exposure varied. The chain combines TRBV4-1 with TRBJ2-1; 8 nucleotides agree with TRBD2. The TCR originated in a human donor with classical Hodgkin lymphoma. The source material was peripheral blood mononuclear cells (PBMCs), sampled at baseline. In DNA, the CDR3 is TGCGCCAGCAGCCAACTCAGCTTTAGCGGGGCCTCCTACAATGAGCAGTTCTTC. Translated: CASSQLSFSGASYNEQFF.